Listed below are T cell receptor beta chains from one sample, sequenced in a study of graft-versus-host responses after intestinal transplantation. TCRdb's table, derived via immunoSEQ multiplex PCR, lists solely in-frame clones and lacks some. The table records 9,000 to 10,000 clones, 25% to 30% of them present only once. The specimen was alloreactive CD4+ T cells from a mixed lymphocyte reaction culture, collected before intestinal transplant. These receptors were obtained from a human patient who received an intestinal transplant. Each CDR3 is given with its conserved first and last residue. A D gene is named only where the DNA matches it firmly. Not every row has a clone size; where given, it reads once, few, many or a size class.

abundance | d_gene | j_gene | v_gene | CDR3nt | CDR3aa
- | - | TRBJ2-7 | TRBV27 | TGTGCCAGCAGTCAAAACTCCTACGAGCAGTACTTC | CASSQNSYEQYF
once | - | TRBJ2-7 | TRBV30 | TGTGCCTGGAGTGTAAAGCACGAGCAGTACTTC | CAWSVKHEQYF
few | - | TRBJ2-7 | TRBV6-4 | TGTGCCAGCAGTTACTCGGGGTCCAACGAGCAGTACTTC | CASSYSGSNEQYF
- | - | TRBJ2-1 | TRBV4-2 | TGTGCCAGCAGCCAAGGTATACTAGTTCATGAGCAGTTCTTC | CASSQGILVHEQFF
- | - | TRBJ2-5 | TRBV6-5 | TGTGCCAGCAGCCACGACGGGGAGACCCAGTACTTC | CASSHDGETQYF
few | TRBD1 | TRBJ1-4 | TRBV27 | TGTGCCAGCACCCCGGACAGGAGAAATGAAAAACTGTTTTTT | CASTPDRRNEKLFF
medium-sized | - | TRBJ2-2 | TRBV29-1 | TGCAGCGTTGAAGGGGGAGTAGCGGACACCGGGGAGCTGTTTTTT | CSVEGGVADTGELFF
large | - | TRBJ2-1 | TRBV27 | TGTGCCAGCAGTTTATCGGAAGGTAATGAGCAGTTCTTC | CASSLSEGNEQFF
- | TRBD2 | TRBJ2-7 | TRBV4-3 | TGCGCCAGCAGCCAAGGCGGGAGCGAGCAGTACTTC | CASSQGGSEQYF
many | - | TRBJ2-1 | TRBV4-1 | - | CASSQYFGEGRYEQFF
few | - | TRBJ2-1 | TRBV27 | TGTGCCAGCAGTTTTGGGGGGCCGTACAATGAGCAGTTCTTC | CASSFGGPYNEQFF
few | - | TRBJ2-3 | TRBV5-4 | TGTGCCAGCAGCCAAGACGGATGGGGGGAGCTCAACACAGATACGCAGTATTTT | CASSQDGWGELNTDTQYF
- | TRBD2 | TRBJ2-1 | TRBV7-8 | TGTGCCAGCAGCCGAAGCGGGAGCTCCTACAATGAGCAGTTCTTC | CASSRSGSSYNEQFF
- | - | TRBJ2-1 | TRBV5-1 | TGCGCCAGCAGCTTGTATACGGGAACCTACAATGAGCAGTTCTTC | CASSLYTGTYNEQFF
once | - | TRBJ1-2 | TRBV11-2 | TGTGCCAGCAGCGGATATTCAGGGTTGGACCGAAACTATGGCTACACCTTC | CASSGYSGLDRNYGYTF
- | - | TRBJ1-2 | TRBV7-8 | TGTGCCAGCAGCCAAATGGGGTCAGGGGACGGCTATGGCTACACCTTC | CASSQMGSGDGYGYTF
medium-sized | - | TRBJ2-7 | TRBV2 | TGTGCCAGCAGTGAAGCCTACAGGGCCTACGAGCAGTACTTC | CASSEAYRAYEQYF
- | - | TRBJ2-5 | TRBV9 | TGTGCCAGCAGCGTAGATGGCCTAAAAGAGACCCAGTACTTC | CASSVDGLKETQYF
- | - | TRBJ2-7 | TRBV4-3 | TGCGCCAGCAGCCAAGTCGGCGGGGACGAGCAGTACTTC | CASSQVGGDEQYF
few | TRBD1 | TRBJ2-7 | TRBV5-1 | TGCGCCAGCAGCTATGGGACAGGGGACTACGAGCAGTACTTC | CASSYGTGDYEQYF
- | TRBD2 | TRBJ2-5 | TRBV6-5 | TGTGCCAGCAGTTTTGGGGCGGGAGGGACCCAGTACTTC | CASSFGAGGTQYF
medium-sized | TRBD2 | TRBJ2-7 | TRBV13 | TGTGCCAGCAGCTCCGTAAAAGCGGGGTGGCCTTACGAGCAGTACTTC | CASSSVKAGWPYEQYF
- | - | TRBJ1-3 | TRBV6-5 | TGTGCCAGCAGATTACGGACGAGCTCTGGAAACACCATATATTTT | CASRLRTSSGNTIYF
medium-sized | TRBD2 | TRBJ2-1 | TRBV4-1 | TGCGCCAGCAGCCAAGGCTGGGAGGGAATCGATGAGCAGTTCTTC | CASSQGWEGIDEQFF
- | TRBD2 | TRBJ2-7 | TRBV4-1 | TGCGCCAGCAGCCAGCCGGGACTAGCGGGAGTATACGAGCAGTACTTC | CASSQPGLAGVYEQYF
few | TRBD1 | TRBJ2-1 | TRBV27 | TGTGCCAGCAGCATAGATGGGACAGCTTACAATGAGCAGTTCTTC | CASSIDGTAYNEQFF
medium-sized | - | TRBJ2-1 | TRBV27 | TGTGCCAGCAGTCTAGGGGGCAATGAGCAGTTCTTC | CASSLGGNEQFF
- | TRBD2 | TRBJ2-7 | TRBV6-5 | TGTGCCATGCCGGAGGCTAGCGGACCCTACGAGCAGTACTTC | CAMPEASGPYEQYF
- | TRBD1 | TRBJ2-7 | TRBV6-5 | TGTGCCAGCAGTTACGACAGGGACTACGAGCAGTACTTC | CASSYDRDYEQYF
- | - | TRBJ1-1 | TRBV7-6 | TGTGCCAGCAGCTTAGGGGGGGGCGCGTGGGCTTTCTTT | CASSLGGGAWAFF
medium-sized | - | TRBJ2-1 | TRBV6-1 | TGTGCCAGCAGCGTAGGGACAGGTAGGGGGGGTGAGCAGTTCTTC | CASSVGTGRGGEQFF
few | - | TRBJ2-1 | TRBV7-3 | TGTGCCAGCAGCTTAAATCTGGGACAATCCAATGAGCAGTTCTTC | CASSLNLGQSNEQFF
- | - | TRBJ2-7 | TRBV6-6 | TGTGCCAGCAGTTACTCCGGGACCCTACTAGAATCGGAGCAGTACTTC | CASSYSGTLLESEQYF
- | TRBD1 | TRBJ1-2 | TRBV7-8 | TGTGCCAGCAGCATAACAGGGGAAGTCGGTGGCTACACCTTC | CASSITGEVGGYTF
- | TRBD1 | TRBJ2-7 | TRBV5-1 | TGCGCCAGCAGCTTGGGGACAGGGGACGACGAGCAGTACTTC | CASSLGTGDDEQYF
few | TRBD2 | TRBJ2-7 | TRBV7-6 | TGTGCCAGCAGCCCGCAGCCCCTAGCGGAGAGCATATACGAGCAGTACTTC | CASSPQPLAESIYEQYF
few | TRBD2 | TRBJ2-7 | TRBV5-4 | TGTGCCAGCAGCCAAGAGGGGGTAGCGGGAGGGTTATACGAGCAGTACTTC | CASSQEGVAGGLYEQYF
- | - | TRBJ1-3 | TRBV11-2 | TGTGCCAGCAGCCGCGGCGCTTCTGGAAACACCATATATTTT | CASSRGASGNTIYF
- | - | TRBJ2-1 | TRBV6-5 | TGTGCCAGCAGTTCCCCACACTCTCTGCCCTGGGAGCAGTTCTTC | CASSSPHSLPWEQFF
medium-sized | - | TRBJ2-1 | TRBV5-1 | TGCGCCAGCAGCTTGGAGACCCCGAGGATAGATGAGCAGTTCTTC | CASSLETPRIDEQFF
- | - | TRBJ2-2 | TRBV6-6 | TGTGCCAGCAGTTACTCGTCTAACGGGGAGCTGTTTTTT | CASSYSSNGELFF
- | - | TRBJ1-3 | TRBV4-1 | TGCGCCAGCAGCCAAAGTGGTCCCGGAAACACCATATATTTT | CASSQSGPGNTIYF
- | TRBD2 | TRBJ2-1 | TRBV5-6 | TGTGCCAGGGCGTCTAGCGGGAATATGAATGAGCAGTTCTTC | CARASSGNMNEQFF
medium-sized | - | TRBJ2-3 | TRBV27 | TGTGCCAGCAGTTTATGGGGACAAGCCACAGATACGCAGTATTTT | CASSLWGQATDTQYF
once | - | TRBJ2-7 | TRBV5-4 | TGTGCCAGCAGTCATGGGGTTACCTACGAGCAGTACTTC | CASSHGVTYEQYF
- | TRBD1 | TRBJ2-7 | TRBV2 | TGTGCCAGCAGTACCCCCGGGACAGGGCCCTACGAGCAGTACTTC | CASSTPGTGPYEQYF
- | TRBD2 | TRBJ2-5 | TRBV15 | TGTGCCACCGCCGGGACTAGCGGGTCGTACCAAGAGACCCAGTACTTC | CATAGTSGSYQETQYF
few | TRBD1 | TRBJ2-1 | TRBV5-6 | TGTGCCAGCGAGGGGTATGGACAGGGGTGGCATGAGCAGTTCTTC | CASEGYGQGWHEQFF
- | - | TRBJ1-4 | TRBV6-1 | TGTGCCAGCAGTGAATCCTTGATGGGGGGGTGGCCGGAAAAACTGCTTTTT | CASSESLMGGWPEKLLF
- | TRBD2 | TRBJ2-1 | TRBV2 | TGTGCCAGCAGTGGACTAGCGGGGGACAATGAGCAGTTCTTC | CASSGLAGDNEQFF
- | - | TRBJ1-4 | TRBV21-1 | TGTGCCAGCAGCCGGGGACCGATTAATGAAAAACTGTTTTTT | CASSRGPINEKLFF
few | - | TRBJ2-3 | TRBV7-3 | TGTGCCAGCAGCCCCATAGGGGGGAGCGGCACAGATACGCAGTATTTT | CASSPIGGSGTDTQYF
- | - | TRBJ2-2 | TRBV7-9 | TGTGCCGCCTACAATCAGGGCGGGCGGAACACCGGGGAGCTGTTTTTT | CAAYNQGGRNTGELFF
- | - | TRBJ2-6 | TRBV7-3 | TGTGCCAGCAGCTTAGGGTATCCCTCTGGGGCCAACGTCCTGACTTTC | CASSLGYPSGANVLTF
- | TRBD2 | TRBJ2-3 | TRBV5-4 | TGTGCCAGCAGCCGCACGGGACTAGCGGTTAGGAGCACAGATACGCAGTATTTT | CASSRTGLAVRSTDTQYF